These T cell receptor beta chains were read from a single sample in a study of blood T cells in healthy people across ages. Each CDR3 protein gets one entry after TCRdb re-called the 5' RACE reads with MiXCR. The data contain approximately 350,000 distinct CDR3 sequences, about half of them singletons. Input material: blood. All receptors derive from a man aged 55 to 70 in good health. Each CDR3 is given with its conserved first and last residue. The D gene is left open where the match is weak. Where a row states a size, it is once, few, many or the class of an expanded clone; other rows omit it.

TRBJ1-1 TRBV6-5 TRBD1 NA TGTGCCACTAGGACAGGGAACACTGAAGCTTTCTTT CATRTGNTEAFF
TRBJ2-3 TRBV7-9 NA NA TGTGCCAGCAACTCAGGCGGGACAAGTACAGATACGCAGTATTTT CASNSGGTSTDTQYF
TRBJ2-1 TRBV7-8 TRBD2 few TGTGCCAGCAGCTTAGGGATAGCGGGACGGAATGAGCAGTTCTTC CASSLGIAGRNEQFF
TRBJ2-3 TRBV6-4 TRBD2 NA TGTGCCAGCAGACGACTAGCGGGGAGTTACGATACGCAGTATTTT CASRRLAGSYDTQYF
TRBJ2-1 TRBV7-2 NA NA TGTGCCAGCAGCCTACGTGCTGCCTCCTACAATGAGCAGTTCTTC CASSLRAASYNEQFF
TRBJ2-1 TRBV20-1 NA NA TGCAGTGCCGCACGGGGGATCGGTGAGCAGTTCTTC CSAARGIGEQFF
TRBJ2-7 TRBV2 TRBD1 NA TGTGCCAGCGATCGGGACAGGGGAGACGAGCAGTACTTC CASDRDRGDEQYF
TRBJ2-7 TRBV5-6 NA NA TGTGCCAGCAACCCGCTAGGGGTCTACGAGCAGTACTTC CASNPLGVYEQYF
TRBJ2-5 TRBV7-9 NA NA TGTGCCAGCAGCGCCGGACGAGCGTTCCAAGAGACCCAGTACTTC CASSAGRAFQETQYF
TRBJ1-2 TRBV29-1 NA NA TGCAGCGTAAAAAAGCGGGGTAGCTATGGCTACACCTTC CSVKKRGSYGYTF
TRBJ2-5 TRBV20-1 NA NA TGCAGTGCTTGGGGTCAGGGAGAGACTCAGTACTTC CSAWGQGETQYF
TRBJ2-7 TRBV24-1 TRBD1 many TGTGCCACCAGTGGAGCCGGGACAGGGGCCTACGAGCAGTACTTC CATSGAGTGAYEQYF
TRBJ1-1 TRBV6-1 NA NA TGTGCCAGCAGTGAAGTAGGGGCGGACACTGAAGCTTTCTTT CASSEVGADTEAFF
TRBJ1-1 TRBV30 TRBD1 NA TGTGCCTGGAGTGGGACAGGGAGCACTGAAGCTTTCTTT CAWSGTGSTEAFF
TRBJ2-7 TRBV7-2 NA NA TGTGCCAGCAGCACACGACTAGGTTACGAGCAGTACTTC CASSTRLGYEQYF
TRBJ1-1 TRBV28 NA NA TGTGCCAGCGGGTACAGTTTAATGAACACTGAAGCTTTCTTT CASGYSLMNTEAFF
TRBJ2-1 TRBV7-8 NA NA TGTGCCAGCAGCGTAGCCCTACAGGGCGCTGAGCAGTTCTTC CASSVALQGAEQFF
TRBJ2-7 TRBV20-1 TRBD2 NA TGCAGTGCTAGGGCCCAACTAGCGGCCAGGTCCGAGTACGAGCAGTACTTC CSARAQLAARSEYEQYF
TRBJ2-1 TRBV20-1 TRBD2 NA TGCAGTGCCTTCCCCATAGCGGGAGGCCTAAATGAGCAGTTCTTC CSAFPIAGGLNEQFF
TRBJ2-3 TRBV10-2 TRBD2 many TGCGCCAGCAGTGACCGGGGGGGCCCCACAGATACGCAGTATTTT CASSDRGGPTDTQYF
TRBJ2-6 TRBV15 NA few TGTGCCACCAGCAGAAGAGGGGCCAACGTCCTGACTTTC CATSRRGANVLTF
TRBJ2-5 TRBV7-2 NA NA TGTGCCAGCAGCTTACGTATTGCTTTCCAAGAGACCCAGTACTTC CASSLRIAFQETQYF
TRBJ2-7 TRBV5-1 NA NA TGCGCCAGCAGCCCCGGGGGCATAGGGTGGGAGTACTTC CASSPGGIGWEYF
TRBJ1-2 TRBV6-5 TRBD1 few TGTGCCAGCGGAGAGGGGATGGGGACAGTGAACTATGGCTACACCTTC CASGEGMGTVNYGYTF
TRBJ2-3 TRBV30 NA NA TGTGCCTGGAGCACGACAGATACGCAGTATTTT CAWSTTDTQYF
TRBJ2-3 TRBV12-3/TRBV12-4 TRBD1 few TGTGCCAGCAGTACCCCCCAGGGACAGGGCCCAGATACGCAGTATTTT CASSTPQGQGPDTQYF
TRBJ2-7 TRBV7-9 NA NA TGTGCCAGCAGCTTAGTAGGGGAGATGACACCCCAGTACTTC CASSLVGEMTPQYF
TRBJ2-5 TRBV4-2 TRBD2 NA TGTGCCAGCAGCCAAGATCTGGGACTAGCGGATCTCCAAGAGACCCAGTACTTC CASSQDLGLADLQETQYF
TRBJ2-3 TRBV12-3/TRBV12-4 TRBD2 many TGTGCCAGTAACGTTAGAAAAGCGGGAGGTTGGGGCACAGATACGCAGTATTTT CASNVRKAGGWGTDTQYF
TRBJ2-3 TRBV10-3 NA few TGTGCCATCAGTGATGGACCTAGCACAGATACGCAGTATTTT CAISDGPSTDTQYF
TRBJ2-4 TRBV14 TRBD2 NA TGTGCCAGCAGCCAAGCTCAAGCGGGGTCCAAAAACATTCAGTACTTC CASSQAQAGSKNIQYF
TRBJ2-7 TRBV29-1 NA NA TGCAGCGTTCGCGGGGGCCTCTCCTACGAGCAGTACTTC CSVRGGLSYEQYF
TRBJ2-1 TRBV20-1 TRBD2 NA TGCAGTGCCCCCACTAGCGGGAGGGCCTACAATGAGCAGTTCTTC CSAPTSGRAYNEQFF